These 18 T cell receptor beta chains share one sample of origin, sequenced in a study of OX40 agonist ivuxolimab in advanced cancers. Sequencing used immunoSEQ multiplex PCR; TCRdb keeps in-frame clones, though not all of them. The table has roughly 62,000 clones, more than 70% seen once. Here the sequenced sample was CD4+ or CD8+ T cells sorted from blood, taken in a trial of the OX40 agonist ivuxolimab. These receptors were obtained from an adult with an advanced solid tumor such as melanoma, head and neck, liver or kidney cancer.

The chain joins TRBV28 to TRBJ2-2, with a weak D call TRBD2 (7 bases). Per germline, CDR1 MDHEN and CDR2 SYDVKM. This CDR3 spans 14 amino acids. With 3 bases removed from V and 6 bases from J, the gap between germline ends came to 11 bases. The CDR3 region is CASSFGGGAGELFF. DNA of the CDR3: TGTGCCAGCAGTTTCGGCGGGGGCGCCGGGGAGCTGTTTTTT.

The V call is TRBV7-6, the J call TRBJ2-2, with 10 positions matching TRBD1. The CDR3 is 16 amino acids. Per germline, CDR1 SGHVS and CDR2 FNYEAQ. The V gene end was trimmed by 2 bases and the J gene end by 6 bases; junction bases not matched to a gene: 6. The CDR3 here is CASSLLGTGVSGELFF. CDR3 nucleotides: TGTGCCAGCAGCTTACTGGGGACAGGGGTTTCCGGGGAGCTGTTTTTT.

The chain is built from TRBV9 and TRBJ1-1, with D perhaps matching TRBD1 (5 bases). Between the trimmed V and J ends, which lost 0 bases and 6 bases, there was a span of 12 bases. This CDR3 is 14 amino acids long. Per germline, CDR1 SGDLS and CDR2 YYNGEE. The DNA for the CDR3 is TGTGCCAGCAGCGTAGAAGGGGTAAGGGCTGAAGCTTTCTTT. Translating it yields CASSVEGVRAEAFF.

V usage is TRBV7-8 and J usage is TRBJ2-4, with D possibly matching TRBD2 (5 bases). This CDR3 is 15 amino acids long. The germline gives CDR1 SGHVS, CDR2 FQNEAQ. V dropped 5 bases and J dropped 3 bases, with 14 bases sitting between them. The CDR3 region is CASSPRAGIKNIQYF. For the CDR3, the DNA is TGTGCCAGCAGCCCGAGGGCAGGAATCAAAAACATTCAGTACTTC.

This clone was counted a single time. V usage is TRBV28 and J usage is TRBJ1-2; no clear D gene. This CDR3 comprises 16 residues. The V and J ends lost 2 bases and 0 bases respectively, with 13 bases between them. In germline, CDR1 is MDHEN, CDR2 SYDVKM. CDR3 sequence reads: CASSLTETRTNYGYTF. In DNA form, the CDR3 reads TGTGCCAGCAGTTTAACGGAGACAAGAACTAACTATGGCTACACCTTC.

The rearrangement joins TRBV5-6 to TRBJ2-3, with D perhaps TRBD1 or TRBD2 (5 bases each). This CDR3 has 16 residues. Germline V CDR1 and CDR2: SGHDT, YYEEEE. The V and J ends lost 6 bases and 0 bases respectively, with 17 bases between them. The CDR3 is CASTIWSGDSTDTQYF. For the CDR3, the DNA is TGTGCCAGCACCATTTGGTCCGGGGACAGCACAGATACGCAGTATTTT.

CDR3 amino acids: CASSIMRDSNQPQHF. In nucleotides, the CDR3 is TGTGCCAGCAGTATTATGAGAGATAGCAATCAGCCCCAGCATTTT. The rearrangement links TRBV6-1 to TRBJ1-5, with D unresolved. The V and J ends lost 5 bases and 0 bases respectively, with 11 bases between them. CDR1 is MNHNS and CDR2 is SASEGT in the germline V gene. The CDR3 is 15 amino acids.

The rearrangement links TRBV29-1 to TRBJ2-7; D possibly corresponds to TRBD2 (5 bases). Germline V gives CDR1 SQVTM, CDR2 ANQGSEA. The CDR3 sequence is 11 residues long. Trimming cost V 7 bases and J 7 bases, with 14 bases left between them. The CDR3 sequence is CSALEREEQYF. CDR3 coding DNA: TGCAGCGCCTTGGAGAGGGAAGAGCAGTACTTC.

V and J are TRBV28 and TRBJ2-2; no definite D call. Germline-derived CDR1 and CDR2 are MDHEN and SYDVKM. The CDR3 length is 12 residues. V lost 1 base and J 9 bases, leaving 6 bases between the germline ends. CDR3 DNA: TGTGCCAGCAGTTTATTACGCAGGGAGCTGTTTTTT. Translation: CASSLLRRELFF.

The chain carries TRBV6-6 and TRBJ2-2; D perhaps matches TRBD1 (6 bases). The V gene's germline CDR1 is MNHNY and CDR2 SVGAGI (reference sequence). Trimming removed 4 bases from V and 3 bases from J, with 9 bases in between. This CDR3 spans 14 amino acids. CDR3 bases: TGTGCCAGCAGTTTACAGGGTGACACCGGGGAGCTGTTTTTT. It yields the protein CASSLQGDTGELFF.

CDR3 in DNA: TGTGCCAGCAGCTTCGACAGGCGTGATATGTTCTTC. It specifies CASSFDRRDMFF. V usage is TRBV11-3 and J usage is TRBJ2-1, with D possibly being TRBD1 (6 bases). Germline CDR1 SGHNT, CDR2 YENEEA. V shed 3 bases and J shed 15 bases, with 15 bases lying between them. The CDR3 is 12 amino acids.

A single count supports this clone. The chain joins TRBV4-2 to TRBJ1-1; weak D call: TRBD1 (5 bases). This CDR3 has 18 amino acids. The V and J ends lost 0 bases and 5 bases respectively, with 22 bases between them. Germline-derived CDR1 and CDR2 are LGHNA and YNFKEQ. CDR3 in amino acids: CASSQEVYLTQGVTEAFF. For the CDR3, the DNA is TGTGCCAGCAGCCAAGAAGTGTACCTTACTCAGGGTGTTACTGAAGCTTTCTTT.

The chain joins TRBV28 to TRBJ2-7; 7 bases line up with TRBD1. V lost 5 bases to trimming and J lost 3 bases; unmatched junction nucleotides: 4. This CDR3 contains 13 residues. The germline V gene has CDR1 MDHEN and CDR2 SYDVKM. DNA of the CDR3: TGTGCCAGCAGTCCCGGGACAGACTACGAGCAGTACTTC. This encodes CASSPGTDYEQYF. Complete variable domain (other parts from reference TRBV28 and TRBJ2-7): DVKVTQSSRYLVKRTGEKVFLECVQDMDHENMFWYRQDPGLGLRLIYFSYDVKMKEKGDIPEGYSVSREKKERFSLILESASTNQTSMYLCASSPGTDYEQYFGPGTRLTVT.

In nucleotides, the CDR3 is TGTGCCTTCCTACCGACAGGGGGTTACGAGCAGTACTTC. Its translation: CAFLPTGGYEQYF. The V gene is TRBV30, the J gene TRBJ2-7, with 9 bases aligning to TRBD1. Unmatched junction bases numbered 8, after V lost 7 bases and J lost 4 bases. Germline CDR1 GTSNPN, CDR2 SVGIG (reference sequence). This CDR3 is built from 13 residues.

The chain combines TRBV5-1 with TRBJ2-7; maybe TRBD2 (5 bases). V was shortened by 4 bases and J by 5 bases, with 10 bases between the two germline ends. Germline-derived CDR1 and CDR2 are SGHRS and YFSETQ. The CDR3 loop spans 12 amino acids. The CDR3 sequence is CASSVTGDEQYF. In DNA form, the CDR3 reads TGCGCCAGCAGCGTTACCGGGGACGAGCAGTACTTC.

The chain employs TRBV10-3 and TRBJ2-5, with D perhaps matching TRBD2 (5 bases). The CDR3 loop spans 14 amino acids. V lost 5 bases to trimming and J lost 7 bases, with 17 bases between them. CDR1 and CDR2 (germline): ENHRY, SYGVKD. The CDR3 nucleotides are TGTGCCATCAGTCCTGGCCTCTCGGCGGGGACCCAGTACTTC. This translates into CAISPGLSAGTQYF.

This sequence joins TRBV27 and TRBJ2-7; TRBD2 matches at 9 bases. The CDR3 is 15 amino acids. CDR1 and CDR2 (germline): MNHEY, SMNVEV (reference sequence). V was clipped by 4 bases and J by 2 bases; unmatched bases: 6. The CDR3 bases are TGTGCCAGCAGTTCTTCCGGGACTAGCCCCTACGAGCAGTACTTC. This translates into CASSSSGTSPYEQYF.

The J gene is TRBJ1-4, the V gene TRBV6-5; TRBD1 matches 7 bases. V lost 2 bases to trimming and J lost 8 bases; unmatched junction nucleotides: 8. Germline values: CDR1 MNHEY, CDR2 SVGAGI. This CDR3 spans 15 amino acids. As DNA, the CDR3 is TGTGCCAGCAGTTACAGTGCAGGGGGACGGGAAAAACTGTTTTTT. Its translation is CASSYSAGGREKLFF.